This T cell receptor beta chain was captured by sequencing in a study of blood T cell repertoires in COVID-19. Overall study context: Italy, Spain and the United States were the sources of the convalescent and acute COVID-19 samples.

In the source study's methods: Estimation of nucleated cell counts was performed using reference gene primer amplification. Assay used: immunoSEQ multiplex PCR; TCRdb lists only in-frame clones, some missing. The V and J calls and the clone size are those of that table, but D and trimming were determined from the DNA. Found here are around 300,000 clones, approximately 86% of them singletons; the top ten hold about 2.6%. Germline trimming cut 5 bases from V and 2 bases from J; bases unmatched to any gene: 8. CDR1 and CDR2 (germline): GTSNPN, SVGIG (reference sequence). The CDR3 spans 15 residues. Everyone who took part was roughly 18 to 89 years old, and they came from 24 US areas. Participant-reported clinical history was the basis for cohort assignment.

This clonotype originated in a woman aged 18-29 years who had recovered from COVID-19. Material: PBMCs or T cells enriched from blood (not recorded which). The chain links TRBV30 to TRBJ2-7, with 11 bases aligning to TRBD2. CDR3 bases: TGTGCCTGGCCTACTAGCGGGAGAGGGCCCTACGAGCAGTACTTC. Amino acids: CAWPTSGRGPYEQYF.